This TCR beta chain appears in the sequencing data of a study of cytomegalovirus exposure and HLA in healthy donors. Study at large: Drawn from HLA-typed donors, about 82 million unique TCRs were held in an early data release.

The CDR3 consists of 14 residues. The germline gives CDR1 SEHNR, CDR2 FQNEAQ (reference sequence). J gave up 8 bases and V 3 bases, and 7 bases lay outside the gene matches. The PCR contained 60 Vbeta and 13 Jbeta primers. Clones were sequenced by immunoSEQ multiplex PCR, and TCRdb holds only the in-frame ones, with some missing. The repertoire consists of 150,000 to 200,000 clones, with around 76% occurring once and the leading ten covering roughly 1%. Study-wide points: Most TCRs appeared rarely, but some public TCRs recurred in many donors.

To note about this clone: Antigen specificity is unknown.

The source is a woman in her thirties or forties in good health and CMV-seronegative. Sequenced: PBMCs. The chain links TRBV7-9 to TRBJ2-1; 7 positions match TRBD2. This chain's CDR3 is CASSFRLAGDEQFF. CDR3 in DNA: TGTGCCAGCAGCTTTCGACTAGCAGGCGATGAGCAGTTCTTC.